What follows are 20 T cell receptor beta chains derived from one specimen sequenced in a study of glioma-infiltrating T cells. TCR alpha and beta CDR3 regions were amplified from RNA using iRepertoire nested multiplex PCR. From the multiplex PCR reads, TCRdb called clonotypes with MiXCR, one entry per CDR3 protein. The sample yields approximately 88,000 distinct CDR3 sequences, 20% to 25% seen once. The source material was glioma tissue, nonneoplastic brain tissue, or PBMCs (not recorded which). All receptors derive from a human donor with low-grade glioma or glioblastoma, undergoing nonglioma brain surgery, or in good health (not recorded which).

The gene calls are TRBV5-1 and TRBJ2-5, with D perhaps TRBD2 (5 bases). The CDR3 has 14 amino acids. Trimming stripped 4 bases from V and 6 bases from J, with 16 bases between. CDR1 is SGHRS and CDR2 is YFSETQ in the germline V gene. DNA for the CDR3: TGCGCCAGCAGCCAAGAGGGAGCGACGAAGACCCAGTACTTC. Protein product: CASSQEGATKTQYF.

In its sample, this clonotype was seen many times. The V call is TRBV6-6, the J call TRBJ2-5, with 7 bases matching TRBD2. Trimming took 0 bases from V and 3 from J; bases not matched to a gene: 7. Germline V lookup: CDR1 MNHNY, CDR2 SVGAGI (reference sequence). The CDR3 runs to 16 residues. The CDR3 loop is CASSYSPAGREETQYF. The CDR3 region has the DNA TGTGCCAGCAGTTACTCCCCAGCGGGGAGGGAAGAGACCCAGTACTTC.

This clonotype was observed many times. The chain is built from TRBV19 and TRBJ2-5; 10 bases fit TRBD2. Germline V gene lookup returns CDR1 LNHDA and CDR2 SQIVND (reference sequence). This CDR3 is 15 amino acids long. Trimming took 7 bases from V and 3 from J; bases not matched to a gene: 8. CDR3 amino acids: CASKILGTSEETQYF. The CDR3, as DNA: TGTGCCAGTAAAATCCTTGGGACTAGCGAAGAGACCCAGTACTTC. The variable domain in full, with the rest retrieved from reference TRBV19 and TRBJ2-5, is DGGITQSPKYLFRKEGQNVTLSCEQNLNHDAMYWYRQDPGQGLRLIYYSQIVNDFQKGDIAEGYSVSREKKESFPLTVTSAQKNPTAFYLCASKILGTSEETQYFGPGTRLLVL.

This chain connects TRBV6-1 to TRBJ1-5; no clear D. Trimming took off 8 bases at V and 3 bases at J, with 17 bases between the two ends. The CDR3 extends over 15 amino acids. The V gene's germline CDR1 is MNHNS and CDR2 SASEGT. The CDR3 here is CASCPAGNFNQPQHF. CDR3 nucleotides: TGTGCCAGCTGCCCCGCAGGCAACTTCAATCAGCCCCAGCATTTT.

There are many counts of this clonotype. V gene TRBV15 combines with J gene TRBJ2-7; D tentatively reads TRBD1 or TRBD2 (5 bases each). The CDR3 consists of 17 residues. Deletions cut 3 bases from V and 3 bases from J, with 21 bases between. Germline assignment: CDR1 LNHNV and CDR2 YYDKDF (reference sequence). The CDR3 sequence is CATSSTGFQTGFYEQYF. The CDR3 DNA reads TGTGCCACCAGCAGCACAGGCTTTCAAACGGGGTTCTACGAGCAGTACTTC.

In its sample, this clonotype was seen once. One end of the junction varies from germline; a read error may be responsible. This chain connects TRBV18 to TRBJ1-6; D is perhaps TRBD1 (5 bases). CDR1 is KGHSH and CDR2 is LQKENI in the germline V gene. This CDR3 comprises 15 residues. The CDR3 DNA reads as TGTGCCAGCTCACCACTCCAGGGAGGCAATTTACCCCTCCACTTT. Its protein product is CASSPLQGGNLPLHF. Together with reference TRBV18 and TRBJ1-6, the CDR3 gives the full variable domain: NAGVMQNPRHLVRRRGQEARLRCSPMKGHSHVYWYRQLPEEGLKFMVYLQKENIIDESGMPKERFSAEFPKEGPSILRIQQVVRGDSAAYFCASSPLQGGNLPLHFGNGTRLTVT.

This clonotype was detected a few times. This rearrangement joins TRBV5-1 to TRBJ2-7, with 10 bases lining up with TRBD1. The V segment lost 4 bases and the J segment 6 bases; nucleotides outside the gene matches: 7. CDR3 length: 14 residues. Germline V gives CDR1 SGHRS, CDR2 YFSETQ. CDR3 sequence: CASSPRDRGPEQYF. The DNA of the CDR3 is TGCGCCAGCAGCCCCCGGGACAGGGGACCCGAGCAGTACTTC.

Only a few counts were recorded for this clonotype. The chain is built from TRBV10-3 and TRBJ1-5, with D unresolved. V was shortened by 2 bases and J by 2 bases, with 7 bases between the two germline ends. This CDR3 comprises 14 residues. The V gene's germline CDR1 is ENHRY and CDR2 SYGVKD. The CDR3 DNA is TGTGCCATCAGTGAGGGGTTCGGCAATCAGCCCCAGCATTTT. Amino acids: CAISEGFGNQPQHF.

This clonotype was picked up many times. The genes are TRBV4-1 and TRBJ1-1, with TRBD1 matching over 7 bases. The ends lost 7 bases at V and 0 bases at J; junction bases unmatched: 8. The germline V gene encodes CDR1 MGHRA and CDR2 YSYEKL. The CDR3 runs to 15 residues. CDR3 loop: CASTVSGTVNTEAFF. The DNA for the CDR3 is TGCGCCAGCACCGTATCCGGGACAGTGAACACTGAAGCTTTCTTT.

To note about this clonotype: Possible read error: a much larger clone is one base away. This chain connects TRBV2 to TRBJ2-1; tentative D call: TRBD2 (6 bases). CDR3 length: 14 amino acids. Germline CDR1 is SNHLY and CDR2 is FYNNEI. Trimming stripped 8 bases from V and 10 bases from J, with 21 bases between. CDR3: CASEVAGSSREQFF. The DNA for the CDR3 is TGTGCCAGCGAGGTCGCGGGATCGTCGAGGGAGCAGTTCTTC. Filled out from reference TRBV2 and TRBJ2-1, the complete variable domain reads EPEVTQTPSHQVTQMGQEVILRCVPISNHLYFYWYRQILGQKVEFLVSFYNNEISEKSEIFDDQFSVERPDGSNFTLKIRSTKLEDSAMYFCASEVAGSSREQFFGPGTRLTVL.

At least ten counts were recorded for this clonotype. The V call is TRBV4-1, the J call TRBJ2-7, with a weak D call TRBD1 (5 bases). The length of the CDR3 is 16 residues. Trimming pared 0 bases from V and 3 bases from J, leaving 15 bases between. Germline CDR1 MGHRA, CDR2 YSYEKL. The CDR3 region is CASSQEGQGISYEQYF. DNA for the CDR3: TGCGCCAGCAGCCAAGAGGGGCAGGGTATAAGCTACGAGCAGTACTTC.

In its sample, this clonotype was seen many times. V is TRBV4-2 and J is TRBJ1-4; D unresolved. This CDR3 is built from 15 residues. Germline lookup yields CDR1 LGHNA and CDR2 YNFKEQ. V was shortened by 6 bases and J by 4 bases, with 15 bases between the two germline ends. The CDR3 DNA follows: TGTGCCAGCAGTTCCCCAACCACACTTAATGAAAAACTGTTTTTT. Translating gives CASSSPTTLNEKLFF.

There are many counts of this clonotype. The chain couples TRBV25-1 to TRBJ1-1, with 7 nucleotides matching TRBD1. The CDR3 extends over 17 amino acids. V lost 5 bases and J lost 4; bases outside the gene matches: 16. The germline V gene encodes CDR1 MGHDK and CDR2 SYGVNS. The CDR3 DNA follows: TGTGCCAGCAGTATACGGTCGGGAGAGGGGGACAGCACTGAAGCTTTCTTT. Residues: CASSIRSGEGDSTEAFF.

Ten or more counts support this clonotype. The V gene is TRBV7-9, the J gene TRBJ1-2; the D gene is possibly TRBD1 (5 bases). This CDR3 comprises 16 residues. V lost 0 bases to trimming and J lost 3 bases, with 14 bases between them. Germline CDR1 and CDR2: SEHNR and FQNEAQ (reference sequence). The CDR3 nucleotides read TGTGCCAGCAGCTTAGCGCAGGGAACGCGCGACTATGGCTACACCTTC. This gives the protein CASSLAQGTRDYGYTF.

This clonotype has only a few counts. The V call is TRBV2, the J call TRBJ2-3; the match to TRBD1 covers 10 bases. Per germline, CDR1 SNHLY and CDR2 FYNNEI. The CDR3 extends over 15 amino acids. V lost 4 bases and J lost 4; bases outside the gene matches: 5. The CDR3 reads CASSGTGGEADTQYF. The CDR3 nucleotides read TGTGCCAGCAGTGGGACAGGGGGTGAGGCAGATACGCAGTATTTT.

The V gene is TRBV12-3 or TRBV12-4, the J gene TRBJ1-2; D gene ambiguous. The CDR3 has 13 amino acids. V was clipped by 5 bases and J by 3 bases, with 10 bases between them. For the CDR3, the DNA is TGTGCCAGCAGTCGGAGAGGCTACTATGGCTACACCTTC. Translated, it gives CASSRRGYYGYTF.

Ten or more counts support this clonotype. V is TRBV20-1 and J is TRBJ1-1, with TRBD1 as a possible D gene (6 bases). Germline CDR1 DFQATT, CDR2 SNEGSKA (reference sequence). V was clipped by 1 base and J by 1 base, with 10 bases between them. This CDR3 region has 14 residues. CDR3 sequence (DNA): TGCAGTGCTAGAGTCGGACAGACGAACACTGAAGCTTTCTTT. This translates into CSARVGQTNTEAFF.

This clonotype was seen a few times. The CDR3 DNA sequence: TGCAGCGTCGGAACAGCGGGACCCTACAATGAGCAGTTCTTC. Residues: CSVGTAGPYNEQFF. The genes are TRBV29-1 and TRBJ2-1, with TRBD2 matching 7 bases. The CDR3 is 14 amino acids. Germline CDR1 reads SQVTM; CDR2 reads ANQGSEA. The ends lost 6 bases at V and 2 bases at J; junction bases unmatched: 7.

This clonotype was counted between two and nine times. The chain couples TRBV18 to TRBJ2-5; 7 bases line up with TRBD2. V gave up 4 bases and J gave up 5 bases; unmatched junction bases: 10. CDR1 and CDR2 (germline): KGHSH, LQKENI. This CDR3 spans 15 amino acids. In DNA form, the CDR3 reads TGTGCCAGCTCACGGCGGGAGCCATTACGGGAGACCCAGTACTTC. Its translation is CASSRREPLRETQYF.

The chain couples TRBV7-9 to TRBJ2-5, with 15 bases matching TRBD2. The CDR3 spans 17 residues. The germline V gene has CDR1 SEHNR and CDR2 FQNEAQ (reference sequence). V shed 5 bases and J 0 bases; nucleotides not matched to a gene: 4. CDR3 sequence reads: CASSRTSGRAYQETQYF. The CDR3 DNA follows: TGTGCCAGCAGCCGGACTAGCGGGAGGGCGTACCAAGAGACCCAGTACTTC.